This note documents a single TCR beta chain sequence. As yet, its antigen is unknown. It was focal radiation plus CTLA-4 blockade with ipilimumab that patients with chemo-refractory metastatic non-small-cell lung cancer received. CDR1 and CDR2 from the germline V gene are MNHEY and SVGAGI. Trimming took off 0 bases at V and 4 bases at J, with 7 bases between the two ends. The CDR3 runs 13 residues. This sample is drawn from a study of radiotherapy plus CTLA-4 blockade in lung cancer. Whole-study context: With about a third of patients having disease control, objective responses were seen in approximately 19%. Study-wide points: Dynamics of early blood T cell clones, together with interferon-beta, were reportedly the best predictors of response. An expansion of tumor-derived TCR clones occurred in blood after radiotherapy plus ipilimumab.

The repertoire was sequenced with immunoSEQ multiplex PCR; TCRdb's copy has only in-frame clones and lacks some. The sample shows approximately 110,000 clones, 70% to 85% of them seen only once. Sequences were derived from peripheral blood, sampled from a patient treated with radiotherapy plus ipilimumab. The sequence derives from a human donor with non-small cell lung cancer that progressed on radiotherapy plus ipilimumab. Some clones in this sample may be carry-over from other donors' samples. This rearrangement joins TRBV6-5 to TRBJ2-7; unclear D gene. The CDR3 spells CASSYSVEYEQYF. The CDR3 DNA sequence: TGTGCCAGCAGTTACTCGGTCGAATACGAGCAGTACTTC.